This TCR beta chain was documented in a study of OX40 agonist ivuxolimab in advanced cancers. Trimming stripped 2 bases from V and 3 bases from J, with 4 bases between. The CDR3 consists of 12 residues. CDR1 MNHEY and CDR2 SVGAGI come from the germline V gene. Libraries were prepared by immunoSEQ multiplex PCR; TCRdb keeps only in-frame clonotypes and omits some of them. This table has about 140,000 clones, about 93% appearing once. The source of this sequence is an adult with an advanced solid tumor such as melanoma, head and neck, liver or kidney cancer. This rearrangement joins TRBV6-5 to TRBJ1-1; D is uncertain. Sequences were derived from CD4+ or CD8+ T cells sorted from blood, sampled in a trial of the OX40 agonist ivuxolimab. Here the CDR3 reads CASSYRDTEAFF. The CDR3 DNA is TGTGCCAGCAGTTACCGGGACACTGAAGCTTTCTTT.